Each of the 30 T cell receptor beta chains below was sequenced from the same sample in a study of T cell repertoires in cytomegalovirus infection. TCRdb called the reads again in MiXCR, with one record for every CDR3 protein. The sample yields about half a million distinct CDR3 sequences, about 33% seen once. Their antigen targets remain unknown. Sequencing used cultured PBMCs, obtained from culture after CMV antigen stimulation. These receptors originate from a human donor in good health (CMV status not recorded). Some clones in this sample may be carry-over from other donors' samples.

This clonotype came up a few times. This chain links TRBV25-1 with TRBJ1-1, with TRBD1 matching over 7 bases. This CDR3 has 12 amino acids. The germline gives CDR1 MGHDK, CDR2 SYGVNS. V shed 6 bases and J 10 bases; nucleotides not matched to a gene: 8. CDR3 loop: CASRLGGAGAFF. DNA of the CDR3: TGTGCCAGCAGACTAGGGGGCGCGGGAGCTTTCTTT.

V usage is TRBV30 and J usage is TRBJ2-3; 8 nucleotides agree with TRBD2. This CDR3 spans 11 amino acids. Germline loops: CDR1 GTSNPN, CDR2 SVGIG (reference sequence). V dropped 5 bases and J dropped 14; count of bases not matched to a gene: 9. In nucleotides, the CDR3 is TGTGCCTGGGGATCACTAGCGGCCGCGTATTTT. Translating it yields CAWGSLAAAYF.

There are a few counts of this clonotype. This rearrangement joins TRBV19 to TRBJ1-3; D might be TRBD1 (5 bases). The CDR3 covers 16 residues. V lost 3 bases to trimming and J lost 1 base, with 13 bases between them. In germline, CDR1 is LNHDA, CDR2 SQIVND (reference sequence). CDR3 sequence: CASSIGQGISGNTIYF. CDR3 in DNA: TGTGCCAGTAGTATCGGGCAGGGTATATCTGGAAACACCATATATTTT.

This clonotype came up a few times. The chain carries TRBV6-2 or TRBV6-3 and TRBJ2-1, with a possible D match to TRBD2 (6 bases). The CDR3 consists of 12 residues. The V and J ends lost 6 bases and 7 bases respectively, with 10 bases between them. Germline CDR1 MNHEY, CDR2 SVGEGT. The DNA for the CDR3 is TGTGCCAGCAGACTAGCTGGGAATGAGCAGTTCTTC. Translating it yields CASRLAGNEQFF.

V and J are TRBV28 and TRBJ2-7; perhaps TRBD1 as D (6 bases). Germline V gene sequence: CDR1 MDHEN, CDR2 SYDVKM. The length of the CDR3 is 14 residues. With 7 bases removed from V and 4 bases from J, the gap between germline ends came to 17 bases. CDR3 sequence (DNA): TGTGCCAGCACCTTAACAGGGTATAATTACGAGCAGTACTTC. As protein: CASTLTGYNYEQYF.

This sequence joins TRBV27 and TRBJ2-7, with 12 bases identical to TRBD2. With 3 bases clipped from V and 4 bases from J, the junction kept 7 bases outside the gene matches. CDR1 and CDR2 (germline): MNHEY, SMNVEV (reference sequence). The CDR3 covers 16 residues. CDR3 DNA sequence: TGTGCCAGCAGTTTTCCCGGACTAGCGGGAAAATACGAGCAGTACTTC. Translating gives CASSFPGLAGKYEQYF.

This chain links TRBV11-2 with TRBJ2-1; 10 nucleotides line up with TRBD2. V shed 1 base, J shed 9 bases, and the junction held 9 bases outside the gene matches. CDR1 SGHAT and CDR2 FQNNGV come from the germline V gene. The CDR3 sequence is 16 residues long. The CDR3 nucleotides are TGTGCCAGCAGCTTAGGACTAGCGGGCCTGGTAATTGAGCAGTTCTTC. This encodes CASSLGLAGLVIEQFF.

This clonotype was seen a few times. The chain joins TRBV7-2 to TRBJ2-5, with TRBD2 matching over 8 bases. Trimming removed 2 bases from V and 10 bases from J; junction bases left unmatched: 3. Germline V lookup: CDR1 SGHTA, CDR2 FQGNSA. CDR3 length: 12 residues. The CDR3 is CASSLLAGDQYF. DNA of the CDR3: TGTGCCAGCAGCTTACTAGCGGGTGACCAGTACTTC.

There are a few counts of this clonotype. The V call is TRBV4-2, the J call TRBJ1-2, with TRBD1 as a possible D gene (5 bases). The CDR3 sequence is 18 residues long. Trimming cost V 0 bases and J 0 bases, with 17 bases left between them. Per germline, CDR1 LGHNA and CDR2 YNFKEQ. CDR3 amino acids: CASSQEEGLGTSNYGYTF. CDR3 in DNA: TGTGCCAGCAGCCAAGAAGAAGGTTTGGGGACTTCTAACTATGGCTACACCTTC.

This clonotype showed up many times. In DNA, the CDR3 is TGTGCCAGCAGCCCCTACTCTGACATTCAGTACTTC. Translating gives CASSPYSDIQYF. The V and J genes are TRBV7-2 and TRBJ2-4; D remains ambiguous. V shed 5 bases and J shed 8 bases, with 10 bases lying between them. The CDR3 spans 12 residues. The germline CDR1 and CDR2 sequences are SGHTA and FQGNSA.

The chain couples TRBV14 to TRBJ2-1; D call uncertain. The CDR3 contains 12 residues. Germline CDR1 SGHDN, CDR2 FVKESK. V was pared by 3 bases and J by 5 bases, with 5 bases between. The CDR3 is CASSQSHNEQFF. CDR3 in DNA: TGTGCCAGCAGCCAGTCCCACAATGAGCAGTTCTTC.

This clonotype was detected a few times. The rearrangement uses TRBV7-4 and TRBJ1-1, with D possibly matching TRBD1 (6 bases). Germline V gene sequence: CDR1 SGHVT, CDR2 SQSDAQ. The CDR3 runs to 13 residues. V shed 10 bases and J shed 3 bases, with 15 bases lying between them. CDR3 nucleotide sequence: TGTGCCACCCAGGGGCAGGGAGACACTGAAGCTTTCTTT. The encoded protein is CATQGQGDTEAFF.

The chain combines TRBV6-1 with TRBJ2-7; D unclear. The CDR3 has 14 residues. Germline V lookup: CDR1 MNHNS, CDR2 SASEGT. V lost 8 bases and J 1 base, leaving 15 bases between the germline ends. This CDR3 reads CASAGQRLSYEQYF. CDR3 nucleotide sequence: TGTGCCAGCGCCGGGCAGAGGCTTTCCTACGAGCAGTACTTC.

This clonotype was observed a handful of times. This CDR3 reads CASGFQMAVEAFF. As DNA, the CDR3 is TGTGCTAGTGGTTTTCAGATGGCGGTTGAAGCTTTCTTT. V is TRBV12-5 and J is TRBJ1-1; D unresolved. The germline gives CDR1 LGHNT, CDR2 FRNRAP. Trimming took 3 bases from V and 7 from J, leaving 12 bases between them. This CDR3 comprises 13 residues. Full variable domain (rest looked up from reference TRBV12-5 and TRBJ1-1): DARVTQTPRHKVTEMGQEVTMRCQPILGHNTVFWYRQTMMQGLELLAYFRNRAPLDDSGMPKDRFSAEMPDATLATLKIQPSEPRDSAVYFCASGFQMAVEAFFGQGTRLTVV.

The CDR3 is CASSQTTTGTGPYEQYF. CDR3 nucleotides: TGCGCCAGCAGCCAAACAACCACCGGGACAGGTCCCTACGAGCAGTACTTC. This rearrangement joins TRBV4-1 to TRBJ2-7, with 8 bases matching TRBD1. Germline V gene data show CDR1 as MGHRA and CDR2 as YSYEKL. The CDR3 extends over 17 amino acids. V lost 2 bases to trimming and J lost 2 bases; unmatched junction nucleotides: 11.

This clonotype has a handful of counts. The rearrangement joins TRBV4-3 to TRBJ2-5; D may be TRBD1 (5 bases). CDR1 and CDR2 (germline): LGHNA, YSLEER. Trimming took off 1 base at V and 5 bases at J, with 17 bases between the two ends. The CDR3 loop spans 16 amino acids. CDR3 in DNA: TGCGCCAGCAGCCAAGGCGTAGGGCAGGGTCTGGAGACCCAGTACTTC. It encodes CASSQGVGQGLETQYF.

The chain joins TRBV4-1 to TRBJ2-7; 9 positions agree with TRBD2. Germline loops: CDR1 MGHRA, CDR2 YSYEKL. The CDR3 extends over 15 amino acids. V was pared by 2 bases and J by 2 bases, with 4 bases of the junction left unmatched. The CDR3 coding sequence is TGCGCCAGCAGCCAACGTCTAGCGGGGCCCTACGAGCAGTACTTC. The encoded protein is CASSQRLAGPYEQYF.

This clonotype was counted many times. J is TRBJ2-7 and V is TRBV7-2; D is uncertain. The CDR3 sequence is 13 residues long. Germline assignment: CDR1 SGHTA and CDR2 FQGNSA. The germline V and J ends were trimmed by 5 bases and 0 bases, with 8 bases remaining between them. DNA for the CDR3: TGTGCCAGCAGCGCCTCCCCCTCCTACGAGCAGTACGTC. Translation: CASSASPSYEQYV.

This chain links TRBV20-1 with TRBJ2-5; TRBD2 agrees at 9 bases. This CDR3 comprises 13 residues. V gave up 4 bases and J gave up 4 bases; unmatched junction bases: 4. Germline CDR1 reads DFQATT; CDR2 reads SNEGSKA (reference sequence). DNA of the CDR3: TGCAGTGCTATAGGAGCGGGAGGAGAGACCCAGTACTTC. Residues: CSAIGAGGETQYF.

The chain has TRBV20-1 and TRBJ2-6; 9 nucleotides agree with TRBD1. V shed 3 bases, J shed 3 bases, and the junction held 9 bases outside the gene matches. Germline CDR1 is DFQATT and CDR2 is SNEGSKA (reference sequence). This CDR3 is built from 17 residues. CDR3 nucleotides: TGCAGTGCTAGTACAGGGGGCCCCGGGTTTGGGGCCAACGTCCTGACTTTC. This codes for CSASTGGPGFGANVLTF.

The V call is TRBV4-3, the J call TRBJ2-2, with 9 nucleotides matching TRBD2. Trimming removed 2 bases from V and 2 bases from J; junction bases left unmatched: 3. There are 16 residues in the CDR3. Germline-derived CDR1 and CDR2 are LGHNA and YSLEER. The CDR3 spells CASSQRLAENTGELFF. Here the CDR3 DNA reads TGCGCCAGCAGCCAACGACTAGCGGAAAACACCGGGGAGCTGTTTTTT.

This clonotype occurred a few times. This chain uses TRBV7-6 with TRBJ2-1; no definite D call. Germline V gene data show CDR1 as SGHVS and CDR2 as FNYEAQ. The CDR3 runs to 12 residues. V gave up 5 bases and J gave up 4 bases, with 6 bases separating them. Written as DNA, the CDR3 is TGTGCCAGCAGCCAGGTATACAATGAGCAGTTCTTC. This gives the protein CASSQVYNEQFF.

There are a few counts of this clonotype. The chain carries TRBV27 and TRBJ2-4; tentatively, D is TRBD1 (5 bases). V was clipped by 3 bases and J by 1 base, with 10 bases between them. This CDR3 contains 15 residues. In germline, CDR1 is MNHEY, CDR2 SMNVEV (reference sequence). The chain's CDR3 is CASSFSRVAKNIQYF. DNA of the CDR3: TGTGCCAGCAGTTTCTCCAGGGTTGCCAAAAACATTCAGTACTTC.

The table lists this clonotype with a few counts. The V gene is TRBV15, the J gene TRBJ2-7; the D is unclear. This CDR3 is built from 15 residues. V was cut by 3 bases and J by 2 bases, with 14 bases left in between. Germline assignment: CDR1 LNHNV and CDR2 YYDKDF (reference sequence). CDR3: CATSSHSDGTYEQYF. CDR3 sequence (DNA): TGTGCCACCAGCAGCCACTCGGACGGAACCTACGAGCAGTACTTC.

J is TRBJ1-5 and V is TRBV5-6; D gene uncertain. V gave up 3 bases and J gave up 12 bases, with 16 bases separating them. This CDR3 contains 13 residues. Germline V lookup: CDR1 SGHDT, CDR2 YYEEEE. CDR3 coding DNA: TGTGCCAGCAGCTATCAAGGACGGTTTCTCCAGCATTTT. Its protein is CASSYQGRFLQHF.

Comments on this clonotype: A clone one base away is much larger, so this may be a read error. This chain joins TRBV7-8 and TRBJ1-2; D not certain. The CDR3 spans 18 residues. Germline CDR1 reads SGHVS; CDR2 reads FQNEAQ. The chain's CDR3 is CANSLAPDSDPNNYGYTF. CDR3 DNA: TGTGCCAACAGCTTAGCACCGGATTCGGACCCAAATAACTATGGCTACACCTTC.

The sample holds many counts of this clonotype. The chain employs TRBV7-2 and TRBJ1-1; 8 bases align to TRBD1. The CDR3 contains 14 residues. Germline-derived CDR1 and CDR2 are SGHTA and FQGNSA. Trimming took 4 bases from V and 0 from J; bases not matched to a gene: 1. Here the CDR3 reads CASSWTGLNTEAFF. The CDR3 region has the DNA TGTGCCAGCAGCTGGACAGGGTTGAACACTGAAGCTTTCTTT.

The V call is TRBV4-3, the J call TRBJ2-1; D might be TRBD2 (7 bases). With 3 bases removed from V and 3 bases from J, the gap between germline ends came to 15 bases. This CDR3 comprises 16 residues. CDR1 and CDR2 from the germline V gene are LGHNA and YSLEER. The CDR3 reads CASSQGGGGNYNEQFF. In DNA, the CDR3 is TGCGCCAGCAGCCAGGGAGGGGGGGGCAACTACAATGAGCAGTTCTTC.

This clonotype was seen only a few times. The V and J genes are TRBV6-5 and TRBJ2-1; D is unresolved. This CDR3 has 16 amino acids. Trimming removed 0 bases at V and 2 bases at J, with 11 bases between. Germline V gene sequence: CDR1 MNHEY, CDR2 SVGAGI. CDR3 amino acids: CASSYSWVVPYNEQFF. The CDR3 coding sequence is TGTGCCAGCAGTTACTCTTGGGTTGTCCCCTACAATGAGCAGTTCTTC.

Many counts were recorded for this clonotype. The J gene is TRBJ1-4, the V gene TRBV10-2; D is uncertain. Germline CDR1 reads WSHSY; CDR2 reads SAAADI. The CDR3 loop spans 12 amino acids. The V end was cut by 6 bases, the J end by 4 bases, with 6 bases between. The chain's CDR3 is CASSRSNEKLFF. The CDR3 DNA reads TGCGCCAGCAGCCGAAGTAATGAAAAACTGTTTTTT.